This entry describes one T cell receptor (beta chain). Seattle researchers signed up patients amid active infection and tracked them longitudinally. The CDR3 is 14 residues long. Germline trimming cut 3 bases from V and 5 bases from J; bases unmatched to any gene: 4. Germline lookup yields CDR1 SGHTA and CDR2 FQGNSA. The sample comes from a study of blood T cell repertoires in COVID-19. The wider study: Material from acute and convalescent COVID-19 was sourced from the United States, Italy and Spain. PBMCs, B-cell-depleted T cells, or T cells were the source of the cDNA or gDNA that made up the material.

Clones were read by immunoSEQ multiplex PCR, and TCRdb kept only the in-frame ones, dropping some. In the table there are about 330,000 clones, over 80% of which are singletons. This clonotype was obtained from a young man with COVID-19, enrolled during active disease. Sequencing was performed on peripheral blood. The genes are TRBV7-2 and TRBJ2-7; TRBD1 matches at 10 bases. The CDR3 bases are TGTGCCAGCAGCTTCGACAGGGGGCGAAACGAGCAGTACTTC. As protein: CASSFDRGRNEQYF.